What follows are 13 T cell receptor beta chains derived from one specimen sequenced in a study of vaccination and CD4 T cells after COVID-19 (dated by TCRdb to 2022 to 2024). Library preparation used PCR. Sequencing was performed on an Illumina iSeq 100. DNA from cultured CD4+ T cells was subjected to TCR sequencing with the Oncomine TCR Beta short-read assay at the Johns Hopkins FTIC core. TCRdb trimmed the raw reads at Q25, called clones with MiXCR and kept productive beta chains. Each CDR3 protein appears once, grouped with its most common genes and DNA. This sample holds tens of thousands of distinct CDR3 sequences; approximately 67% were observed only once. Together, the top ten hold 15% to 20% of the sample. The antigens of these receptors remain unknown. The treatment or condition label, as the study defines it: roughly 10-day PBMC culture with coronavirus spike peptide pools or control peptides (ViraFEST assay).

This specimen was CD4+ T cells from blood, cultured in vitro, taken after SARS-CoV-2 vaccination. The source is a human donor who received a COVID-19 vaccine.

A few counts support this clonotype. The J gene is TRBJ1-6, the V gene TRBV25-1; D is uncertain. The CDR3 has 13 amino acids. The germline V gene has CDR1 MGHDK and CDR2 SYGVNS. V lost 6 bases, J lost 6 bases, and 9 bases lay in between. The CDR3 reads CASSPGSNSPLHF. CDR3 coding DNA: TGTGCCAGCAGCCCCGGGAGTAATTCACCCCTCCACTTT.

This clonotype came up a few times. This chain connects TRBV2 to TRBJ2-5, with D perhaps TRBD1 (6 bases). The CDR3 has 15 residues. The germline V and J ends were trimmed by 6 bases and 5 bases, with 19 bases remaining between them. Germline assignment: CDR1 SNHLY and CDR2 FYNNEI. The CDR3 DNA reads TGTGCCAGCAGCCCGGTACTAGGGGGTCTGGAGACCCAGTACTTC. Its protein product is CASSPVLGGLETQYF.

This clonotype has more than one count but fewer than ten. The genes are TRBV20-1 and TRBJ2-3; the D gene is possibly TRBD2 (6 bases). Germline CDR1 and CDR2: DFQATT and SNEGSKA (reference sequence). V lost 0 bases, J lost 0 bases, and 13 bases lay in between. The CDR3 is made up of 16 amino acids. The CDR3 protein is CSARDGSGASTDTQYF. For the CDR3, the DNA is TGCAGTGCTAGAGATGGTAGCGGAGCTAGCACAGATACGCAGTATTTT.

V gene TRBV7-9 combines with J gene TRBJ2-3; 8 positions match TRBD2. Germline V gives CDR1 SEHNR, CDR2 FQNEAQ (reference sequence). The J segment lost 2 bases and the V segment lost 7 bases, leaving 5 bases of the junction unmatched. The CDR3 sequence is 14 residues long. The CDR3 reads CASNLAGLTDTQYF. Written as DNA, the CDR3 is TGTGCCAGCAACCTAGCGGGCCTCACAGATACGCAGTATTTT.

The J gene is TRBJ1-5, the V gene TRBV30; 9 bases match TRBD1. The CDR3 extends over 17 amino acids. J was trimmed by 3 bases and V by 3 bases; bases with no gene match: 12. Germline loops: CDR1 GTSNPN, CDR2 SVGIG (reference sequence). Here the CDR3 DNA reads TGTGCCTGGAGCGCACCAACCGGGACAGGGATCAATCAGCCCCAGCATTTT. Residues: CAWSAPTGTGINQPQHF.

The CDR3 region is CASSDPRGESGTVLVKQYF. The CDR3 coding sequence is TGTGCCAGTAGCGACCCGCGTGGGGAGTCCGGGACTGTTCTAGTAAAGCAGTACTTC. The V gene is TRBV19, the J gene TRBJ2-7; a weak D match, TRBD2 (6 bases). CDR1 is LNHDA and CDR2 is SQIVND in the germline V gene (reference sequence). Between the trimmed V and J ends, which lost 6 bases and 8 bases, there was a span of 35 bases. There are 19 residues in the CDR3.

The V call is TRBV20-1, the J call TRBJ1-1, with 10 positions matching TRBD1. CDR3 length: 17 residues. Trimming took 5 bases from V and 3 from J; bases not matched to a gene: 15. Looked up from germline, CDR1 is DFQATT and CDR2 is SNEGSKA (reference sequence). CDR3 in amino acids: CSAFSGTGAPRDTEAFF. CDR3 DNA: TGCAGTGCTTTCTCCGGGACAGGGGCCCCCCGGGACACTGAAGCTTTCTTT.

This chain links TRBV29-1 with TRBJ2-5; D may be TRBD1 (6 bases). Germline-derived CDR1 and CDR2 are SQVTM and ANQGSEA. Trimming removed 7 bases from V and 4 bases from J, with 13 bases in between. The CDR3 runs 12 residues. DNA of the CDR3: TGCAGCGGCACAGGGTCCCCAGAGACCCAGTACTTC. Its translation: CSGTGSPETQYF.

The CDR3 loop is CASSIPFRNEQFF. The CDR3 bases are TGTGCCAGTAGTATCCCTTTCAGGAATGAGCAGTTCTTC. V is TRBV19 and J is TRBJ2-1; D not certain. Trimming stripped 3 bases from V and 7 bases from J, with 10 bases between. The CDR3 contains 13 residues. The germline V gene has CDR1 LNHDA and CDR2 SQIVND (reference sequence).

This clonotype has more than one count but fewer than ten. The V call is TRBV19, the J call TRBJ2-4; 7 bases agree with TRBD1. V lost 2 bases, J lost 8 bases, and 9 bases stayed unmatched. The CDR3 has 15 residues. The germline gives CDR1 LNHDA, CDR2 SQIVND (reference sequence). CDR3 sequence (DNA): TGTGCCAGTAGTATAAACCCCCGGGACAGTTACATTCAGTACTTC. The encoded protein is CASSINPRDSYIQYF.

The rearrangement links TRBV12-3 or TRBV12-4 to TRBJ1-3; tentative D call: TRBD1 (5 bases). The CDR3 has 17 amino acids. Trimming removed 6 bases at V and 0 bases at J, with 18 bases between. The CDR3 nucleotides read TGTGCCAGCAGCCGCGGGGGAGGCACGGCCTCTGGAAACACCATATATTTT. Encoded protein: CASSRGGGTASGNTIYF.

This clonotype was observed a handful of times. The chain uses TRBV2 and TRBJ1-2, with D tentatively TRBD1 (6 bases). The germline V gene encodes CDR1 SNHLY and CDR2 FYNNEI. This CDR3 is built from 18 residues. Trimming shortened V by 5 bases and J by 0 bases, and 22 bases separated the two germline ends. CDR3 coding DNA: TGTGCCAGCAGTAAAAACCCCCGGGGGGCAGGAGCTAACTATGGCTACACCTTC. It translates to CASSKNPRGAGANYGYTF.

This clonotype was seen just once. The chain uses TRBV20-1 and TRBJ2-5; 11 nucleotides agree with TRBD2. Germline lookup yields CDR1 DFQATT and CDR2 SNEGSKA (reference sequence). The V segment lost 5 bases and the J segment 4 bases; nucleotides outside the gene matches: 18. The CDR3 spans 18 residues. The CDR3 region has the DNA TGCAGTGCTTACTCCCTCGGTGATAGCGGGGGGGAGGGAGAGACCCAGTACTTC. It is translated as CSAYSLGDSGGEGETQYF.